A selection of T cell receptor beta chains follows, all from one sample in a study of control samples from healthy donors and cancer patients. Clones were sequenced by immunoSEQ multiplex PCR, and TCRdb holds only the in-frame ones, with some missing. The sample contains more than 25,000 clones, approximately 85% of which appear only once. The source material was PBMCs. Source of these receptors: an older woman with head and neck cancer. Both conserved end residues are part of each CDR3. Fields, in order: V gene, clone size, D gene, J gene, CDR3 DNA, CDR3 protein. D genes are given only for firm matches. The listing skips clone size in some rows; elsewhere it reads once, few, many or a size class.

V: TRBV7-9
size: .
D: .
J: TRBJ1-2
DNA: TGTGCCAGCAGCTTGGACAGCAACTATGGCTACACCTTC
CDR3: CASSLDSNYGYTF

V: TRBV27
size: once
D: TRBD1
J: TRBJ2-2
DNA: TGTGCCAGCACCCGAAGCCGGGACAGACTTACCGGGGAGCTGTTTTTT
CDR3: CASTRSRDRLTGELFF

V: TRBV4-2
size: .
D: .
J: TRBJ1-2
DNA: TGTGCCAGCAGCCAAGCCAGGAGGTCTAGCTATGGCTACACCTTC
CDR3: CASSQARRSSYGYTF

V: TRBV5-4
size: .
D: .
J: TRBJ2-3
DNA: TGTGCCAGCAGCTTACGGGAAGCAGATACGCAGTATTTT
CDR3: CASSLREADTQYF

V: TRBV30
size: .
D: .
J: TRBJ2-6
DNA: TGTGCCTGGAGAGAAAAGGGGAGCTCTGGGGCCAACGTCCTGACTTTC
CDR3: CAWREKGSSGANVLTF

V: TRBV18
size: .
D: .
J: TRBJ2-7
DNA: TGTGCCAGCTCAGTCGACGGTTCCTACGAGCAGTACTTC
CDR3: CASSVDGSYEQYF

V: TRBV2
size: .
D: .
J: TRBJ2-7
DNA: TGTGCCAGCAGTTCCGGGATCAACTACGAGCAGTACTTC
CDR3: CASSSGINYEQYF

V: TRBV6-1
size: .
D: .
J: TRBJ2-4
DNA: TGTGCCAGCAGTGAGTCAGGGACCATTCCCAAAAACATTCAGTACTTC
CDR3: CASSESGTIPKNIQYF

V: TRBV27
size: .
D: .
J: TRBJ1-2
DNA: TGTGCCAGCAGCCGGACGGGTAACTATGGCTACACCTTC
CDR3: CASSRTGNYGYTF

V: TRBV2
size: .
D: .
J: TRBJ2-5
DNA: TGTGCCAGCAGTGATGTATTGGGAGAGACCCAGTACTTC
CDR3: CASSDVLGETQYF

V: TRBV11-3
size: .
D: .
J: TRBJ2-3
DNA: TGTGCCAGCAGCTTAGGGAGGGGCAGGGGGGGCAGCACAGATACGCAGTATTTT
CDR3: CASSLGRGRGGSTDTQYF

V: TRBV9
size: .
D: .
J: TRBJ2-3
DNA: TGTGCCAGCAGCGTAGTTGCCGGGACAGATACGCAGTATTTT
CDR3: CASSVVAGTDTQYF

V: TRBV6-2/TRBV6-3
size: .
D: .
J: TRBJ2-7
DNA: TGTGCCAGCAGTTACGATCCGGGGTCTACCTACGAGCAGTACTTC
CDR3: CASSYDPGSTYEQYF

V: TRBV18
size: few
D: TRBD1
J: TRBJ2-1
DNA: TGTGCCAGCTCCCCCCAGGGGGCGGGGATACTCTACAATGAGCAGTTCTTC
CDR3: CASSPQGAGILYNEQFF

V: TRBV2
size: .
D: .
J: TRBJ1-2
DNA: TGTGCCAGCAGTCCAAGTCTCAACTATGGCTACACCTTC
CDR3: CASSPSLNYGYTF

V: TRBV12-5
size: .
D: .
J: TRBJ2-7
DNA: TGTGCTAGTGGTTTGGTATGGAACGAGCAGTACTTC
CDR3: CASGLVWNEQYF

V: TRBV2
size: .
D: .
J: TRBJ2-7
DNA: TGTGCCAGCAGTGAGGGGTGGACCTCCTACGAGCAGTACTTC
CDR3: CASSEGWTSYEQYF

V: TRBV5-6
size: .
D: TRBD1
J: TRBJ1-2
DNA: TGTGCCAGCAACCAGAATCGGGACAGGGATTTCACTGGCTACACCTTC
CDR3: CASNQNRDRDFTGYTF

V: TRBV30
size: .
D: TRBD1
J: TRBJ2-7
DNA: TGTGCCTGGGAACGGTCCGGGACAGGGGCGGAGGAGCAGTACTTC
CDR3: CAWERSGTGAEEQYF

V: TRBV20-1
size: .
D: .
J: TRBJ2-3
DNA: TGCAGTGCTAGACGCACAGATACGCAGTATTTT
CDR3: CSARRTDTQYF

V: TRBV14
size: .
D: TRBD2
J: TRBJ2-3
DNA: TGTGCCAGCAGCCAACTAGCGGGGGAGACAGATACGCAGTATTTT
CDR3: CASSQLAGETDTQYF

V: TRBV7-2
size: .
D: .
J: TRBJ2-6
DNA: TGTGCCAGCAGCCCGAGACGTTTGGCGGGGGCCAACGTCCTGACTTTC
CDR3: CASSPRRLAGANVLTF

V: TRBV12-3/TRBV12-4
size: .
D: .
J: TRBJ2-1
DNA: TGTGCCAGCAGTCTCGGGAATTACAATGAGCAGTTCTTC
CDR3: CASSLGNYNEQFF

V: TRBV9
size: .
D: TRBD1
J: TRBJ1-2
DNA: TGTGCCAGCAGCGCATCCGGGACAGGAGGATATGGCTACACCTTC
CDR3: CASSASGTGGYGYTF

V: TRBV7-6
size: .
D: .
J: TRBJ1-6
DNA: TGTGCCAGCAGCTTAGCGTCAAGGATAAATTCACCCCTCCACTTT
CDR3: CASSLASRINSPLHF

V: TRBV5-1
size: .
D: TRBD1
J: TRBJ1-1
DNA: TGCGCCAGCGGACAGGGGGCGGGCACTGAAGCTTTCTTT
CDR3: CASGQGAGTEAFF

V: TRBV6-2/TRBV6-3
size: .
D: .
J: TRBJ2-3
DNA: TGTGCCAGCAGTTACTCGGGGGCGCGAAGCACAGATACGCAGTATTTT
CDR3: CASSYSGARSTDTQYF

V: TRBV18
size: .
D: .
J: TRBJ2-6
DNA: TGTGCCAGCTCCTGGGGGACAACTGGGGCCAACGTCCTGACTTTC
CDR3: CASSWGTTGANVLTF

V: TRBV18
size: once
D: .
J: TRBJ2-2
DNA: TGTGCCAGCTCACCACAAGGTCAAACCACCGGGGAGCTGTTTTTT
CDR3: CASSPQGQTTGELFF

V: TRBV11-2
size: .
D: .
J: TRBJ2-7
DNA: TGTGCCAGCAGCCCATCGGGCAGAGCCCTCTACGAGCAGTACTTC
CDR3: CASSPSGRALYEQYF

V: TRBV6-5
size: once
D: .
J: TRBJ1-3
DNA: TGTGCCAGCAGTTACATCCCAGGGGATGGAAACACCATATATTTT
CDR3: CASSYIPGDGNTIYF

V: TRBV29-1
size: few
D: TRBD1
J: TRBJ2-6
DNA: TGCAGCGTTTTCATCTCTGGGACAGCCTCTGGGGCCAACGTCCTGACTTTC
CDR3: CSVFISGTASGANVLTF

V: TRBV12-3/TRBV12-4
size: .
D: .
J: TRBJ1-1
DNA: TGTGCCAGCAGTTCCTCCCTTTATGAAGCTTTCTTT
CDR3: CASSSSLYEAFF

V: TRBV7-2
size: .
D: .
J: TRBJ2-7
DNA: TGTGCCAGCAGCCCTCTCCCAGGGTCCTCCTACGAGCAGTACTTC
CDR3: CASSPLPGSSYEQYF

V: TRBV18
size: few
D: .
J: TRBJ1-6
DNA: TGTGCCAGCTCACCACTGGGGGATTCACCCCTCCACTTT
CDR3: CASSPLGDSPLHF

V: TRBV5-5
size: .
D: .
J: TRBJ1-3
DNA: TGTGCCAGCAGTTGGGACAACACCTCTGGAAACACCATATATTTT
CDR3: CASSWDNTSGNTIYF

V: TRBV5-1
size: .
D: .
J: TRBJ2-2
DNA: TGCGCCAGCAGCCGTACATATATGAACACCGGGGAGCTGTTTTTT
CDR3: CASSRTYMNTGELFF

V: TRBV15
size: .
D: TRBD2
J: TRBJ2-7
DNA: TGTGCCACCAGCAGACGGACTAGCGGGAGTTACGAGCAGTACTTC
CDR3: CATSRRTSGSYEQYF

V: TRBV4-3
size: .
D: .
J: TRBJ2-1
DNA: TGCGCCAGCAGCCAAGATCCCCAGAAAACAGTGCAGTTCTTC
CDR3: CASSQDPQKTVQFF

V: TRBV9
size: few
D: TRBD2
J: TRBJ2-3
DNA: TGTGCCAGCAGCGTAGATGAACTAGCGAACACAGATACGCAGTATTTT
CDR3: CASSVDELANTDTQYF

V: TRBV19
size: few
D: .
J: TRBJ2-2
DNA: TGTGCCAGTAGTTCTGACAGGAAGAACACCGGGGAGCTGTTTTTT
CDR3: CASSSDRKNTGELFF

V: TRBV2
size: .
D: .
J: TRBJ1-3
DNA: TGTGCCAGCAGTGACCAGACATTCTCTGGAAACACCATATATTTT
CDR3: CASSDQTFSGNTIYF

V: TRBV15
size: .
D: .
J: TRBJ1-2
DNA: TGTGCCACCAGCAGAGCTTCCAGGGCAATTGCCTATGGCTACACCTTC
CDR3: CATSRASRAIAYGYTF

V: TRBV4-2
size: .
D: TRBD1
J: TRBJ1-1
DNA: TGTGCCAGCAGCCAAGCCCCCGGACAGGGTGTCTCTGAAGCTTTCTTT
CDR3: CASSQAPGQGVSEAFF

V: TRBV6-5
size: few
D: TRBD2
J: TRBJ2-3
DNA: TGTGCCAGCAGAGCGGGAGGGCCAATAACAGATACGCAGTATTTT
CDR3: CASRAGGPITDTQYF

V: TRBV4-3
size: .
D: TRBD2
J: TRBJ2-2
DNA: TGCGCCAGCAGCCAAGATCGAACTAGCGGAAACACCGGGGAGCTGTTTTTT
CDR3: CASSQDRTSGNTGELFF

V: TRBV7-9
size: .
D: .
J: TRBJ1-2
DNA: TGTGCCAGCAGCCCCCCGGGGGGGGGCGACTATGGCTACACCTTC
CDR3: CASSPPGGGDYGYTF

V: TRBV3-1/TRBV3-2
size: .
D: TRBD2
J: TRBJ2-2
DNA: TGTGCCAGCAGCCAGAGGCCTAGCGGGGCCACTGGGGAGCTGTTTTTT
CDR3: CASSQRPSGATGELFF

V: TRBV7-2
size: few
D: .
J: TRBJ1-2
DNA: TGTGCCAGCAGCTTAGTAGAAGGGATCTATGGCTACACCTTC
CDR3: CASSLVEGIYGYTF

V: TRBV24-1
size: .
D: TRBD1
J: TRBJ1-2
DNA: TGTGCCACCAGTGGGCTGGGACAGGGCCCGGAGGATGGCTACACCTTC
CDR3: CATSGLGQGPEDGYTF

V: TRBV7-6
size: few
D: .
J: TRBJ1-5
DNA: TGTGCCAGCAGCTTAGCGCTGCGAGGTCAGCCCCAGCATTTT
CDR3: CASSLALRGQPQHF

V: TRBV29-1
size: .
D: .
J: TRBJ2-7
DNA: TGCAGCGTCTCCGAGGACTGGACCTACGAGCAGTACTTC
CDR3: CSVSEDWTYEQYF

V: TRBV6-1
size: .
D: .
J: TRBJ1-1
DNA: TGTGCCAGCAGTGAAGCCGACGGACAGTTCCCTGAAGCTTTCTTT
CDR3: CASSEADGQFPEAFF

V: TRBV2
size: once
D: TRBD2
J: TRBJ2-1
DNA: TGTGCCAGCAGTCGACTAGCGAATGAGCAGTTCTTC
CDR3: CASSRLANEQFF